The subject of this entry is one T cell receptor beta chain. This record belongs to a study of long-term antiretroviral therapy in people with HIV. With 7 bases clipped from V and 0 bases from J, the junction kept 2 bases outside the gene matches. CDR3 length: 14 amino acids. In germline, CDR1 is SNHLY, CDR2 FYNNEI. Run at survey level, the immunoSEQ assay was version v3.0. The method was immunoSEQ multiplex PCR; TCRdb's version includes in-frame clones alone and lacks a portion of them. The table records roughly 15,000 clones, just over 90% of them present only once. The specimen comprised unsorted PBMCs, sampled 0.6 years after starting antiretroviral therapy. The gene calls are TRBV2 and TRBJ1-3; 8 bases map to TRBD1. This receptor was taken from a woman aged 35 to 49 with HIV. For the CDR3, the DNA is TGTGCCAGCACCGGACAGGGCTCTGGAAACACCATATATTTT. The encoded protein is CASTGQGSGNTIYF.